This T cell receptor beta chain derives from a study of blood T cell repertoires in COVID-19. Assay: immunoSEQ multiplex PCR; the TCRdb copy retains only in-frame clones and omits some. In the table there are roughly 29,000 clones, 70% to 90% of which are singletons. The CDR3 is 18 residues long. V shed 5 bases and J 5 bases; nucleotides not matched to a gene: 16. Per the germline V gene, CDR1 is SGHVS and CDR2 is FQNEAQ. The clonotype comes from a human donor in a cohort sampled during active COVID-19. This rearrangement joins TRBV7-8 to TRBJ2-5; 11 nucleotides align to TRBD2. Sample: peripheral blood. The CDR3 DNA is TGTGCCAGCAGCGGGCGGACTAGCGGGCAGGACTTAGGGGAGACCCAGTACTTC. Its translation is CASSGRTSGQDLGETQYF.